Listed below are T cell receptor beta chains from one sample, sequenced in a study of T-cell reconstitution after alpha-beta-depleted transplantation in children. One entry per CDR3 protein results from TCRdb running MiXCR on the PCR reads. This sample yields roughly 200,000 distinct CDR3 sequences, of which 9.5% to 13% are seen a single time; roughly 28% belongs to the top ten. Sequencing was performed on PBMCs, taken before TCRalphabeta/CD19-depleted stem cell transplant. The source of these receptors is a child under two years old with acute myeloid leukemia, due to receive a stem cell transplant. The CDR3 runs from the conserved cysteine through the conserved F or W. D genes are given only for firm matches. The size entry is marked missing in some rows and otherwise reads once, few, many or a size class.

size: many
D: .
J: TRBJ1-2
V: TRBV7-6
CDR3: CASSPGPERGYTF
DNA: TGTGCCAGCAGCCCAGGACCCGAAAGGGGCTACACCTTC

size: few
D: .
J: TRBJ2-1
V: TRBV27
CDR3: CASSSDLFSYNEQFF
DNA: TGTGCCAGCAGTTCGGACCTTTTCTCCTACAATGAGCAGTTCTTC

size: .
D: TRBD1
J: TRBJ1-5
V: TRBV12-3/TRBV12-4
CDR3: CASTPRTGDPQPQHF
DNA: TGTGCCAGCACCCCCCGGACAGGGGATCCTCAGCCCCAGCATTTT

size: many
D: .
J: TRBJ2-7
V: TRBV4-1
CDR3: CASSQEELVYEQYF
DNA: TGCGCCAGCAGCCAAGAGGAGCTCGTCTACGAGCAGTACTTC

size: many
D: TRBD1
J: TRBJ1-1
V: TRBV12-3/TRBV12-4
CDR3: CASSLQGGAPQAFF
DNA: TGTGCCAGCAGTTTGCAAGGGGGCGCCCCCCAAGCTTTCTTT

size: few
D: TRBD2
J: TRBJ2-7
V: TRBV5-1
CDR3: CASSDRDYNEQYF
DNA: TGCGCCAGCAGCGACCGGGACTACAACGAGCAGTACTTC

size: many
D: TRBD2
J: TRBJ2-7
V: TRBV7-2
CDR3: CASSLTSGTYEQYF
DNA: TGTGCCAGCAGCCTTACTAGCGGGACCTACGAGCAGTACTTC

size: many
D: .
J: TRBJ2-2
V: TRBV5-1
CDR3: CASSLEAVTGELFF
DNA: TGCGCCAGCAGCTTGGAGGCAGTCACCGGGGAGCTGTTTTTT

size: many
D: .
J: TRBJ2-2
V: TRBV5-1
CDR3: CASSLQYTGELFF
DNA: TGCGCCAGCAGCTTGCAGTACACCGGGGAGCTGTTTTTT

size: many
D: .
J: TRBJ2-3
V: TRBV7-9
CDR3: CASGGSDTQYF
DNA: TGTGCCAGCGGGGGTTCAGATACGCAGTATTTT